This T cell receptor beta chain was captured by sequencing in a study of T cell responses to AZD1222 COVID-19 vaccine. Study conclusions and caveats: AZD1222 recipients seropositive at baseline numbered only 6 or 7. Rises in breadth and depth of Spike-specific TCRs came after two AZD1222 doses. Females made up more of the donors, who were largely white British, and clonal diversity may have come out too low. Repertoire collection took place solely once the T cell response had peaked.

TCRdb's copy holds only in-frame clones and misses some; the assay was immunoSEQ multiplex PCR. The profile covers tens of thousands of clones, with 89% appearing a single time and about 28% taken by the ten largest. The germline V gene has CDR1 SQVTM and CDR2 ANQGSEA. This CDR3 is 15 amino acids long. Unmatched junction bases numbered 9, after V lost 8 bases and J lost 2 bases. About this clone: The antigen remains unidentified.

The sample consisted of peripheral blood, taken 28 days after the second AZD1222 dose. The origin of this receptor is an adult who received the AZD1222 COVID-19 vaccine. This chain links TRBV29-1 with TRBJ2-7; 13 positions match TRBD2. CDR3 amino acids: CSPTKGLAGPYEQYF. CDR3 nucleotide sequence: TGCAGCCCAACGAAGGGACTAGCGGGACCCTACGAGCAGTACTTC.